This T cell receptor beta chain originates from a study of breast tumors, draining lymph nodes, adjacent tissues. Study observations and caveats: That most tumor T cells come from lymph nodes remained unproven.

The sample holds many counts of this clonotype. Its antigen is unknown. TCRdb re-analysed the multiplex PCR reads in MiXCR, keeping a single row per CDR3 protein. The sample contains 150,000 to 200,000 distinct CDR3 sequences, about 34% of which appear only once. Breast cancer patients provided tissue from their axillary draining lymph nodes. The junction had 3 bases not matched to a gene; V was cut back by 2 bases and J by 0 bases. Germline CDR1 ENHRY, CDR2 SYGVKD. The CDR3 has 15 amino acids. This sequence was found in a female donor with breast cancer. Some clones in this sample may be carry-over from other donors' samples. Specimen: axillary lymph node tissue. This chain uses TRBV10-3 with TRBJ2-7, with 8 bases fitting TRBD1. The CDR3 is CAISEPGGSSYEQYF. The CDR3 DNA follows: TGTGCCATCAGTGAGCCAGGGGGCAGCTCCTACGAGCAGTACTTC.